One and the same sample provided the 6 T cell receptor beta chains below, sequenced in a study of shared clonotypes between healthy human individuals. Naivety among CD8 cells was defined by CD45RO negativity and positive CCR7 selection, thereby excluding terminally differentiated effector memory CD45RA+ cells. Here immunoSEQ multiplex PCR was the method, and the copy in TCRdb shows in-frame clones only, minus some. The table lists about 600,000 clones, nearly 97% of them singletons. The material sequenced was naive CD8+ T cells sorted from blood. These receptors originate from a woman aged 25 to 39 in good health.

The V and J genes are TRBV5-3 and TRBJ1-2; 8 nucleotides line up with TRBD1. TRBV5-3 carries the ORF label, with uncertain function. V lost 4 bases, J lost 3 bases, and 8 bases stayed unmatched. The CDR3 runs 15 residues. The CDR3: CARSIDRGLDYGYTF. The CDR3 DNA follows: TGTGCCAGAAGCATCGACAGGGGTTTGGACTATGGCTACACCTTC.

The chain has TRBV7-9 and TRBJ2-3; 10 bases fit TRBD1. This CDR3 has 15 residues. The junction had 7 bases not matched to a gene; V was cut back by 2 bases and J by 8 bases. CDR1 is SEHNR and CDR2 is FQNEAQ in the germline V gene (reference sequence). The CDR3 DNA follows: TGTGCCAGCAGCTTAAGGGACAGGGGCTCCCGTACGCAGTATTTT. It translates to CASSLRDRGSRTQYF.

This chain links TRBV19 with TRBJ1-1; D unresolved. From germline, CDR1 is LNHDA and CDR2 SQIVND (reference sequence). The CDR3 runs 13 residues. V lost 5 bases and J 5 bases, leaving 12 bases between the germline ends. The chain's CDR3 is CASSPESGTEAFF. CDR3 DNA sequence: TGTGCCAGTAGTCCCGAGTCGGGGACTGAAGCTTTCTTT.

CDR3 DNA: TGTGCCAGCAGCAAAATTCCCCCCATTCGACAGGGGGAGTCCTACGAGCAGTACTTC. It yields the protein CASSKIPPIRQGESYEQYF. This chain connects TRBV21-1 to TRBJ2-7; the D segment call TRBD1 is taken from the table without a DNA check. TRBV21-1 is recorded as a pseudogene. The CDR3 has 19 residues.

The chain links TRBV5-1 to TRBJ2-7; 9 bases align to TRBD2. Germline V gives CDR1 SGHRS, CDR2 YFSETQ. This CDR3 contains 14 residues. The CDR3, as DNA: TGCGTCAGATTTAGGCTAGCGGGGCTCTACGAGCAGTACTTC. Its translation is CVRFRLAGLYEQYF.

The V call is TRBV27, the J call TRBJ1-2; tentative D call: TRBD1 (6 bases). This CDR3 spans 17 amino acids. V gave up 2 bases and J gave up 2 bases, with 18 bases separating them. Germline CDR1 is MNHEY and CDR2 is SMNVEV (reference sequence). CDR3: CASSLVSQGTTNYGYTF. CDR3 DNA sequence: TGTGCCAGCAGTTTAGTTTCACAGGGAACAACCAACTATGGCTACACCTTC.